Listed below are T cell receptor beta chains from one sample, sequenced in a study of T cells in Graves' hyperthyroidism and ophthalmopathy. TCRdb redid the calling of the multiplex PCR reads with MiXCR, one entry per CDR3 protein. The sample includes about 460,000 distinct CDR3 sequences, 22% of them seen just once. Sequencing was done on a sample of blood. The receptors shown here come from an older woman with Graves' ophthalmopathy. Both conserved end residues are part of each CDR3. The order of the fields is J gene, clone size, V gene, D gene, CDR3 DNA, CDR3 protein. D genes are given only for firm matches. Rows may omit the clone size; those that give it use once, few, many or a size class.

TRBJ1-1,NA,TRBV9,NA,TGTGCCAGCAGCCCGAGCAACATGAACACTGAAGCTTTCTTT,CASSPSNMNTEAFF
TRBJ1-2,few,TRBV3-1,NA,TGTGCCAGCAGCCAATTCGCAGGAATCAGACCCTCCTACACCTTC,CASSQFAGIRPSYTF
TRBJ2-1,NA,TRBV3-1,NA,TGTGCCAGCAGCCTTAGCGGATTCTCCTACAATGAGCAGTTCTTC,CASSLSGFSYNEQFF
TRBJ1-4,NA,TRBV7-2,TRBD1,TGTGCCAGCAGCTCAGGGGGGCGCGGGTATGAAAAACTGTTTTTT,CASSSGGRGYEKLFF
TRBJ1-4,few,TRBV30,NA,TGTGCCTGGTCCGAGACAGGTCGTAATGAAAAACTGTTTTTT,CAWSETGRNEKLFF
TRBJ1-1,NA,TRBV4-3,NA,TGCGCCAGCAGCTCGGAGGGGGTCACTGAAGCTTTCTTT,CASSSEGVTEAFF
TRBJ1-5,few,TRBV6-1,TRBD1,TGTGCCAGCAGCCGCGGACAGGGGGCGAGGAATCAGCCCCAGCATTTT,CASSRGQGARNQPQHF
TRBJ1-2,many,TRBV28,TRBD1,TGTGCCAGCAAGAGCTCGGGACAGGGCAACTATGGCTACACCTTC,CASKSSGQGNYGYTF
TRBJ2-7,NA,TRBV5-1,NA,TGCGCCAGCAGCTTACTCGACAGACGCTACGAGCAGTACTTC,CASSLLDRRYEQYF
TRBJ2-3,once,TRBV18,NA,TGTGCCAGCTCACCCGCCCTACGGGGAATAGTGCCAGATACGCAGTATTTT,CASSPALRGIVPDTQYF
TRBJ1-6,NA,TRBV12-3/TRBV12-4,NA,TGTGCCAGCAGGTTCTCGGGGGGTTATAATTCACCCCTCCACTTT,CASRFSGGYNSPLHF
TRBJ1-6,few,TRBV2,NA,TGTGCCAGCAGTGCCGGCCCGGTCAATTCACCCCTCCACTTT,CASSAGPVNSPLHF
TRBJ2-7,NA,TRBV30,NA,TGTGCCTGGACACTTGGGGGGGCGCGGCAGTACTTC,CAWTLGGARQYF
TRBJ2-3,many,TRBV7-2,TRBD2,TGTGCCAGCAGCTTGGCTAGCGGGATCACAGATACGCAGTATTTT,CASSLASGITDTQYF
TRBJ1-5,many,TRBV28,NA,TGTGCCAGCAGTTTAGCAGGACGCAATCAGCCCCAGCATTTT,CASSLAGRNQPQHF
TRBJ1-1,many,TRBV29-1,NA,TGCAGCGTTGAAGACAAACAGGGTACTGAAGCTTTCTTT,CSVEDKQGTEAFF
TRBJ2-1,NA,TRBV27,NA,TGTGCCAGCAGTTTATACCCCGGACTGATTCCCTACAATGAGCAGTTCTTC,CASSLYPGLIPYNEQFF
TRBJ1-2,NA,TRBV27,TRBD1,TGTGCCAGCAGGGGACAGGGAGGTAACTACTATGGCTACACCTTC,CASRGQGGNYYGYTF
TRBJ2-6,few,TRBV7-2,NA,TGTGCCAGCAGCTTAGTGGGTCCTGGGGCCAACGTCCTGACTTTC,CASSLVGPGANVLTF
TRBJ1-1,NA,TRBV20-1,TRBD1,TGCAGTGCTAGAGATCAGGGGGCAGGGAAAGCTTTCTTT,CSARDQGAGKAFF
TRBJ2-2,few,TRBV6-1,TRBD2,TGTGCCAGCAGTCTCAGCGGGAAGAACACCGGGGAGCTGTTTTTT,CASSLSGKNTGELFF
TRBJ2-2,few,TRBV6-4,NA,TGTGCCAGCAGTGACTCGGTCCGGGCAGCCACCGGGGAGCTGTTTTTT,CASSDSVRAATGELFF
TRBJ2-1,many,TRBV27,TRBD2,TGTGCCAGCAGTTTACAAAGACTAGCGGGCAATGAGCAGTTCTTC,CASSLQRLAGNEQFF
TRBJ1-2,few,TRBV6-5,TRBD1,TGTGCCAGCAGTTACGAGAGGACAGGGACTATCGGCTACACCTTC,CASSYERTGTIGYTF
TRBJ1-6,many,TRBV12-3/TRBV12-4,TRBD1,TGTGCCAGCAGCGAGACAGGGGGCCTGGCACCCCTCCACTTT,CASSETGGLAPLHF
TRBJ2-5,few,TRBV5-1,TRBD1,TGCGCCAGCAGCTTGGCCGTCAACAGGGGGGACCAAGAGACCCAGTACTTC,CASSLAVNRGDQETQYF
TRBJ2-1,NA,TRBV5-4,NA,TGTGCCAGCAGCGAGGGACCTCAGAATGAGCAGTTCTTC,CASSEGPQNEQFF
TRBJ2-1,few,TRBV27,NA,TGTGCCAGCAGTATAAGCAGCTCCTACAATGAGCAGTTCTTC,CASSISSSYNEQFF
TRBJ2-3,many,TRBV27,TRBD2,TGTGCCAGCAGTTTATATGGGACTAGCGCCACAGATACGCAGTATTTT,CASSLYGTSATDTQYF
TRBJ2-7,many,TRBV2,TRBD2,TGTGCCAGCAGTGAGGGCGGGAGGGTTTCCTACGAGCAGTACTTC,CASSEGGRVSYEQYF
TRBJ2-5,NA,TRBV5-1,NA,TGCGCCAGCAAAAGGGTTGAGGGGGAAGAGACCCAGTACTTC,CASKRVEGEETQYF
TRBJ1-5,NA,TRBV6-4,NA,TGTGCCAGCAGTGTAGAAGTCAATCAGCCCCAGCATTTT,CASSVEVNQPQHF
TRBJ2-3,NA,TRBV4-1,NA,TGCGCCAACAGCCAAGAGGGCCTAGAAACAGATACGCAGTATTTT,CANSQEGLETDTQYF
TRBJ1-2,many,TRBV28,TRBD1,TGTGCCAGCAGAACCTCCGGGACAGGGGGTGGCTACACCTTC,CASRTSGTGGGYTF
TRBJ2-1,NA,TRBV6-2/TRBV6-3,NA,TGTGCCAGCACCCCGGTAGAACTGGATAATGAGCAGTTCTTC,CASTPVELDNEQFF
TRBJ1-1,NA,TRBV10-3,NA,TGTGCCATCAGTGATCCTTCAGGGGTAAACACTGAAGCTTTCTTT,CAISDPSGVNTEAFF
TRBJ2-6,NA,TRBV3-1,NA,TGTGCCAGCAGCCAAGTTCCCTCTGGGGCCAACGTCCTGACTTTC,CASSQVPSGANVLTF
TRBJ2-7,NA,TRBV18,NA,TGTGCCAGCTCACCACCCAGTACCCCAGGCTACGAGCAGTACTTC,CASSPPSTPGYEQYF
TRBJ2-2,NA,TRBV6-1,TRBD2,TGTGCCAGCAGTGAAGGGCTAGCGGGAGGTAGGGCCGGGGAGCTGTTTTTT,CASSEGLAGGRAGELFF
TRBJ1-1,many,TRBV27,NA,TGTGCCAGCAGTCGACAGGCATTGAACACTGAAGCTTTCTTT,CASSRQALNTEAFF
TRBJ2-1,NA,TRBV5-1,NA,TGCGCCAGCAGCTCAGCGGAGGCCCTCAACAATGAGCAGTTCTTC,CASSSAEALNNEQFF
TRBJ1-2,NA,TRBV7-9,NA,TGTGCCAGCAGGCCGAGCCTACAGGGAAACTGGTCGGGCTACACCTTC,CASRPSLQGNWSGYTF
TRBJ2-5,many,TRBV2,NA,TGTGCCAGCAGGCGAGACAACTTCCAAGAGACCCAGTACTTC,CASRRDNFQETQYF
TRBJ2-3,few,TRBV5-1,TRBD2,TGCGCCAGCAGCAAGGGACTAGCGGGAAGGGGAGATACGCAGTATTTT,CASSKGLAGRGDTQYF
TRBJ1-2,many,TRBV12-3/TRBV12-4,TRBD1,TGTGCCAGCAGCTACGACAGGGCCGGCTACACCTTC,CASSYDRAGYTF